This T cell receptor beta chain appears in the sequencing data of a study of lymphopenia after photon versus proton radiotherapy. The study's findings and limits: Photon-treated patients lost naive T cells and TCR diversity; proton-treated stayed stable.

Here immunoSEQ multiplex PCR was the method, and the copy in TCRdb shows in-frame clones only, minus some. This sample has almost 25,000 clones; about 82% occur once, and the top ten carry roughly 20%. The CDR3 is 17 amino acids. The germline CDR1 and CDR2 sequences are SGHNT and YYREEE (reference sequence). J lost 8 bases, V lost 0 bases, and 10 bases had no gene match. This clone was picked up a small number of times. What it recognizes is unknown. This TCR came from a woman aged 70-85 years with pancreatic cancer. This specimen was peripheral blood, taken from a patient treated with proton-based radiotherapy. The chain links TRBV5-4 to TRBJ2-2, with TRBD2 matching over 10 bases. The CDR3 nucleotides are TGTGCCAGCAGCTTGGTGGCGAGCGGGAGGGCCGGTGGGGAGCTGTTTTTT. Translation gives CASSLVASGRAGGELFF.